This T cell receptor (beta chain) was obtained from a study of Ad26.COV2.S vaccination and SARS-CoV-2 variants. Only in-frame clones appear in the TCRdb table, and some are missing; sequencing was by immunoSEQ multiplex PCR. Among some 180,000 clones listed, 87% were seen once. Trimming pared 4 bases from V and 4 bases from J, leaving 17 bases between. CDR3 length equals 16 residues. Germline values: CDR1 SGDLS, CDR2 YYNGEE. Notes on this clone: No antigen is known for it.

Overall study results and limits: People who got the vaccine or the placebo had similar non-spike TCR breadth.

The receptor's source is a human donor who had recovered from COVID-19. J is TRBJ2-2 and V is TRBV9; D possibly uses TRBD1 or TRBD2 (6 bases each). The starting material was peripheral blood, obtained after recovery from COVID-19. In DNA, the CDR3 is TGTGCCAGCAGCCCCCCCCGGGGGCGCGGCACCGGGGAGCTGTTTTTT. This encodes CASSPPRGRGTGELFF. The full variable domain, its missing parts supplied by reference TRBV9 and TRBJ2-2, is DSGVTQTPKHLITATGQRVTLRCSPRSGDLSVYWYQQSLDQGLQFLIQYYNGEERAKGNILERFSAQQFPDLHSELNLSSLELGDSALYFCASSPPRGRGTGELFFGEGSRLTVL.